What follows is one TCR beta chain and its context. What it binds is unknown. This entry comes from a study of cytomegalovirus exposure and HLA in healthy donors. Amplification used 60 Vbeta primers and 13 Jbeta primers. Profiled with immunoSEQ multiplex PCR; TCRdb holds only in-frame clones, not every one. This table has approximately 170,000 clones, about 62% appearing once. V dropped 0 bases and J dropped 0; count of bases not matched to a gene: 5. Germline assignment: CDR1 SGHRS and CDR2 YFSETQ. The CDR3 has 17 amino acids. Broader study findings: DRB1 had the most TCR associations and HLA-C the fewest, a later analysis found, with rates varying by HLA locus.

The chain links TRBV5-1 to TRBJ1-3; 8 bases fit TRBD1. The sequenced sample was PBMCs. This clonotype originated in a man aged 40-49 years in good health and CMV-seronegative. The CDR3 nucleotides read TGCGCCAGCAGCTTGGAATGGACAGGGAGCTCTGGAAACACCATATATTTT. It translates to CASSLEWTGSSGNTIYF.